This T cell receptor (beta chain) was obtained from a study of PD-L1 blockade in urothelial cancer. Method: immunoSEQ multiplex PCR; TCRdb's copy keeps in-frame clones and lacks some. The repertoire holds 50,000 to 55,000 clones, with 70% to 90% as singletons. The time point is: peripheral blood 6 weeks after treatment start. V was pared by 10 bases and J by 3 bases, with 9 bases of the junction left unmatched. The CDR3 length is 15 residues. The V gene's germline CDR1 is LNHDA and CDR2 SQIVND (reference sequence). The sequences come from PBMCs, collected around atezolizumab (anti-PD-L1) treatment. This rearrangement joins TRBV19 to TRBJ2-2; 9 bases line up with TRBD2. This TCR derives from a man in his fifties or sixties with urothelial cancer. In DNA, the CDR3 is TGTGCCACCGCAGAGATAGCGGGAGACACCGGGGAGCTGTTTTTT. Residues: CATAEIAGDTGELFF.